One TCR beta chain is described in this entry. Trimming cost V 2 bases and J 0 bases, with 13 bases left between them. The CDR3 loop spans 16 amino acids. Germline V gene sequence: CDR1 LGHNT, CDR2 FRNRAP. This entry comes from a study of glioma-infiltrating T cells. Using RNA template, CDR3s of TCR alpha and beta were amplified with iRepertoire arm-PCR. Each CDR3 protein is one row after TCRdb ran MiXCR on the multiplex PCR reads. The sample contains around 100,000 distinct CDR3 sequences, 25% to 35% of which appear only once. The chain has TRBV12-5 and TRBJ1-1; no clear D gene. What was sequenced was glioma tissue, nonneoplastic brain tissue, or PBMCs (not recorded which). The source of this sequence is a human donor with low-grade glioma or glioblastoma, undergoing nonglioma brain surgery, or in good health (not recorded which). Here the CDR3 reads CASGLRSDGMNTEAFF. DNA of the CDR3: TGTGCTAGTGGTTTGAGATCAGACGGCATGAACACTGAAGCTTTCTTT.